These T cell receptor beta chains were read from a single sample in a study of Ad26.COV2.S vaccination and SARS-CoV-2 variants. Clones were sequenced by immunoSEQ multiplex PCR, and TCRdb holds only the in-frame ones, with some missing. Altogether roughly 350,000 clones are present, 87% being singletons, with the ten largest covering about 3.4%. The sequences come from peripheral blood, collected in a trial of Ad26.COV2.S vaccine versus placebo. Every receptor here comes from a person between 18 and 59 years old who received the Ad26.COV2.S COVID-19 vaccine or a placebo. The CDR3 runs from the conserved cysteine through the conserved F or W. A D gene is named only where the DNA matches it firmly. Not all rows give a size; the values are once, few, many and, for expanded clones, a class.

TRBJ1-1,TRBV2,TRBD1,-,CASSEAGGLYREEAFF,TGTGCCAGCAGTGAGGCAGGGGGCCTGTATAGGGAAGAAGCTTTCTTT
TRBJ1-1,TRBV7-8,TRBD1,-,CASSHRDSMNTEAFF,TGTGCCAGCAGCCACCGGGACAGCATGAACACTGAAGCTTTCTTT
TRBJ1-1,TRBV5-1,TRBD1,-,CASSPGTGAAFF,TGCGCCAGCAGCCCCGGGACAGGGGCCGCTTTCTTT
TRBJ2-7,TRBV5-4,-,once,CASSLEGSYEQYF,TGTGCCAGCAGCTTGGAGGGCTCCTACGAGCAGTACTTC
TRBJ1-1,TRBV20-1,TRBD1,-,CSASLQGAEAFF,TGCAGTGCTAGTCTACAGGGGGCTGAAGCTTTCTTT
TRBJ1-1,TRBV27,TRBD1,-,CASSLGQGAMNTEAFF,TGTGCCAGCAGTTTGGGACAGGGGGCTATGAACACTGAAGCTTTCTTT
TRBJ1-3,TRBV9,TRBD1,-,CASSLGQGVGNTIYF,TGTGCCAGCAGCCTCGGACAGGGGGTTGGAAACACCATATATTTT
TRBJ2-7,TRBV6-6,TRBD1,-,CASSFRTGYYEQYF,TGTGCCAGCAGTTTCCGGACAGGGTATTACGAGCAGTACTTC
TRBJ2-3,TRBV7-3,-,once,CASSLRGSTDTQYF,TGTGCCAGCAGCTTAAGGGGAAGCACAGATACGCAGTATTTT
TRBJ2-7,TRBV4-2,-,-,CASSQDYEQYF,TGTGCCAGCAGCCAAGACTACGAGCAGTACTTC